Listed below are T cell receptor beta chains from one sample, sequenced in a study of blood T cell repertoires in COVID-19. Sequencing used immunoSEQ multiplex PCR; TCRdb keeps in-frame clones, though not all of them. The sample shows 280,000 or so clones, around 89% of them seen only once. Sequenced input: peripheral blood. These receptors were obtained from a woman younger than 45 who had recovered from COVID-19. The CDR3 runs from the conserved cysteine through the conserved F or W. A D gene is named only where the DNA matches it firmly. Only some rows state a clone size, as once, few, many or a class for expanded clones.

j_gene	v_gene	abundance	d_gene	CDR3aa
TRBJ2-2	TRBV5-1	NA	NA	CASSLAYGGRNTGELFF
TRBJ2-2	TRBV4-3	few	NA	CASSQEAQTANTGELFF
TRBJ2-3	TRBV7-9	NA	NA	CASSLSGMGGRTDTQYF
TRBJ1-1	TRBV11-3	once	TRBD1	CASSKGQMNTEAFF
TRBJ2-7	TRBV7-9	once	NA	CASSSSFPYEQYF
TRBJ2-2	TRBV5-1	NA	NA	CASSLVGEHRELFF
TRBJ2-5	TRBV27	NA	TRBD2	CASAGGAEETQYF
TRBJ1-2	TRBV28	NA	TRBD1	CAVHIQGAGGYGYTF
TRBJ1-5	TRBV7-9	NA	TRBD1	CASSLGQGSSNQPQHF
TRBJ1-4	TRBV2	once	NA	CASSERHQPVKLFF
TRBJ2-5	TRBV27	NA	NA	CASSTNGQETQYF
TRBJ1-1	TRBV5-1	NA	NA	CASSFEMNTEAFF
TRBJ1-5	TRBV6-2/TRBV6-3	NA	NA	CASSYQGRGNQPQHF
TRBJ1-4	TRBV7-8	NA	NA	CASSLVVRGARGEKLFF
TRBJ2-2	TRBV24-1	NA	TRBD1	CATSDLKPGQLNTGELFF
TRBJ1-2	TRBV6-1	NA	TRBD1	CASSEQPGTGGYGYTF
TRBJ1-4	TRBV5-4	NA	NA	CASSSSRATNEKLFF
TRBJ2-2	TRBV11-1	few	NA	CASSSDTGELFF
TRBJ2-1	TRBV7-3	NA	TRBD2	CASSRSGGSYNEQFF
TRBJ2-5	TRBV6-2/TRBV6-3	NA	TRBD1	CASSLQGSETQYF
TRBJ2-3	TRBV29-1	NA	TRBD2	CSGSGGSGGTDTQYF
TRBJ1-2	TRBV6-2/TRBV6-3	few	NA	CASSYSFLRPDGLYGYTF
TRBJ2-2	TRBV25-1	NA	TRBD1	CASRDRDRGRTGELFF
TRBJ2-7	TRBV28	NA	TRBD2	CASSLGGNYEQYF
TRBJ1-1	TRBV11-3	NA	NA	CASSLGSTRNTEAFF
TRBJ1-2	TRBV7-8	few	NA	CATAGIDAPTTF
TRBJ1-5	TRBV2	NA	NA	CASSLRLGLNSNQPQHF
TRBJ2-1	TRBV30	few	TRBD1	CAWRDRATEQFF
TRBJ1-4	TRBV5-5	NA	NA	CASSLDLATANEKLFF
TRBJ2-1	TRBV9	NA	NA	CASAAERSRSNEQFF
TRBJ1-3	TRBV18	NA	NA	CASSPLGNTIYF
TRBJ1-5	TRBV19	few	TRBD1	CASSNRDRGMPQHF
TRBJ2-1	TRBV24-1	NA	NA	CATSAWGESLGNEQFF